The 30 T cell receptor beta chains below come from one sample, sequenced in a study of Ad26.COV2.S vaccination and SARS-CoV-2 variants. TCRdb keeps only in-frame clones here, not all; method: immunoSEQ multiplex PCR. The data show fewer than 500,000 clones, 90% seen once. Treatment indicated: around 19 received Ad26.COV2.S at low or high dose, single or two shots; 5 received placebo; per-sample allocation not given. Day 63 following the first vaccine or placebo injection was when the samples were taken. The source material was peripheral blood, sampled in a trial of Ad26.COV2.S vaccine versus placebo. The receptors shown here come from a person between 18 and 60 years old who received the Ad26.COV2.S COVID-19 vaccine or a placebo.

The chain joins TRBV2 to TRBJ1-2; D uncertain. Germline V lookup: CDR1 SNHLY, CDR2 FYNNEI. The CDR3 extends over 11 amino acids. Trimming cost V 9 bases and J 8 bases, with 13 bases left between them. The CDR3 region has the DNA TGTGCCAGTTTAGTGGTGGAAGGCTACACCTTC. It is translated as CASLVVEGYTF.

The V call is TRBV12-5, the J call TRBJ1-1, with D perhaps TRBD1 (5 bases). V was trimmed by 1 base and J by 4 bases, leaving 10 bases between them. This CDR3 is built from 14 residues. The germline V gene has CDR1 LGHNT and CDR2 FRNRAP. The chain's CDR3 is CASGLEGALTEAFF. The CDR3 DNA reads as TGTGCTAGTGGTTTGGAAGGGGCGCTCACTGAAGCTTTCTTT.

The chain couples TRBV6-2 or TRBV6-3 to TRBJ1-2; TRBD1 aligns across 8 bases. This CDR3 is built from 12 residues. V was pared by 5 bases and J by 6 bases, with 2 bases of the junction left unmatched. CDR1 and CDR2 (germline): MNHEY, SVGEGT. The CDR3 sequence is CASSRDRHGYTF. The CDR3 region has the DNA TGTGCCAGCAGTAGGGACAGGCATGGCTACACCTTC.

This rearrangement joins TRBV6-2 or TRBV6-3 to TRBJ2-5; 8 bases are shared with TRBD2. Losses at the gene ends were 4 bases for V and 1 base for J; bases not matched to a gene: 8. Per germline, CDR1 MNHEY and CDR2 SVGEGT. There are 16 residues in the CDR3. The CDR3 sequence is CASSFGRGRPQETQYF. The CDR3 bases are TGTGCCAGCAGTTTTGGTCGCGGGAGGCCCCAAGAGACCCAGTACTTC.

The chain recombines TRBV28 with TRBJ2-3; D uncertain. Germline CDR1 is MDHEN and CDR2 is SYDVKM. V dropped 3 bases and J dropped 1 base, with 11 bases sitting between them. The CDR3 totals 15 residues. The CDR3 spells CASSFSGHRTDTQYF. CDR3 DNA sequence: TGTGCCAGCAGTTTCTCGGGCCACCGCACAGATACGCAGTATTTT.

The chain employs TRBV7-2 and TRBJ2-3; 9 bases agree with TRBD1. The V segment lost 4 bases and the J segment 2 bases; nucleotides outside the gene matches: 4. Germline CDR1 is SGHTA and CDR2 is FQGNSA. The length of the CDR3 is 15 residues. CDR3 residues: CASSYNRGLTDTQYF. In DNA form, the CDR3 reads TGTGCCAGCAGCTACAACAGGGGGCTCACAGATACGCAGTATTTT.

J is TRBJ1-3 and V is TRBV19; D may be TRBD1 (6 bases). CDR1 and CDR2 (germline): LNHDA, SQIVND (reference sequence). Trimming pared 6 bases from V and 0 bases from J, leaving 12 bases between. The length of the CDR3 is 15 residues. The CDR3 DNA reads as TGTGCCAGTAGCCGCGGACAGATCTCTGGAAACACCATATATTTT. The encoded protein is CASSRGQISGNTIYF. Complete variable domain (other parts from reference TRBV19 and TRBJ1-3): DGGITQSPKYLFRKEGQNVTLSCEQNLNHDAMYWYRQDPGQGLRLIYYSQIVNDFQKGDIAEGYSVSREKKESFPLTVTSAQKNPTAFYLCASSRGQISGNTIYFGEGSWLTVV.

The gene calls are TRBV7-2 and TRBJ2-2; maybe TRBD2 (6 bases). V dropped 7 bases and J dropped 7 bases, with 13 bases sitting between them. CDR3 size: 13 residues. Germline-derived CDR1 and CDR2 are SGHTA and FQGNSA. CDR3 DNA: TGTGCCAGCACAGATGGGGGGATCGGGGAGCTGTTTTTT. This sequence encodes CASTDGGIGELFF.

This clone has a single count. The rearrangement uses TRBV7-9 and TRBJ2-1, with TRBD2 as a possible D gene (6 bases). Deletions cut 5 bases from V and 8 bases from J, with 19 bases between. The CDR3 runs to 15 residues. Germline V gene lookup returns CDR1 SEHNR and CDR2 FQNEAQ (reference sequence). The CDR3 here is CASSPKLAVGDEQFF. Written as DNA, the CDR3 is TGTGCCAGCAGCCCCAAATTAGCGGTAGGGGATGAGCAGTTCTTC.

The chain employs TRBV3-1 (or the pseudogene TRBV3-2) and TRBJ2-1; TRBD2 matches 8 bases. CDR1 and CDR2 (germline): LGHDT, YNNKEL (reference sequence). The ends lost 5 bases at V and 4 bases at J; junction bases unmatched: 10. This CDR3 is 16 amino acids long. The CDR3 DNA is TGTGCCAGCAGCGGCTCCGGGACTAGAGTTTACAATGAGCAGTTCTTC. Its translation is CASSGSGTRVYNEQFF.

This clone was recorded only once. The chain links TRBV2 to TRBJ2-7; 11 bases align to TRBD1. Unmatched junction bases numbered 5, after V lost 7 bases and J lost 6 bases. Germline CDR1 reads SNHLY; CDR2 reads FYNNEI. The CDR3 extends over 13 amino acids. CDR3 nucleotides: TGTGCCAGCACCGGGACAGGGGGAGGCGAGCAGTACTTC. It codes for CASTGTGGGEQYF.

The CDR3 sequence is CACRAGAGGTGELFF. CDR3 DNA: TGTGCCTGCCGGGCGGGGGCGGGAGGAACCGGGGAGCTGTTTTTT. The rearrangement links TRBV27 to TRBJ2-2, with 8 bases that match TRBD2. Trimming cost V 11 bases and J 5 bases; bases outside gene matches: 13. The CDR3 consists of 15 residues. Germline V CDR1 and CDR2: MNHEY, SMNVEV (reference sequence).

DNA for the CDR3: TGCGCCAGCAGCTTGGGTGGTCAGTTAAACGAGCAGTACTTC. It specifies CASSLGGQLNEQYF. The chain carries TRBV5-1 and TRBJ2-7; D unresolved. This CDR3 is 14 amino acids long. V was clipped by 0 bases and J by 5 bases, with 12 bases between them. Germline assignment: CDR1 SGHRS and CDR2 YFSETQ. The variable domain in full, with the rest retrieved from reference TRBV5-1 and TRBJ2-7, is KAGVTQTPRYLIKTRGQQVTLSCSPISGHRSVSWYQQTPGQGLQFLFEYFSETQRNKGNFPGRFSGRQFSNSRSEMNVSTLELGDSALYLCASSLGGQLNEQYFGPGTRLTVT.

Turning to this clone: Other DNA sequences of this sample code for an identical CDR3. The chain uses TRBV7-3 and TRBJ1-2; 9 bases are a match to TRBD1. CDR1 and CDR2 (germline): SGHTA, FQGTGA. Unmatched junction bases numbered 2, after V lost 4 bases and J lost 5 bases. CDR3 length: 13 residues. CDR3 sequence (DNA): TGTGCCAGCAGCTCAGGACAGGGGTATGGCTACACCTTC. Protein: CASSSGQGYGYTF.

V is TRBV7-8 and J is TRBJ2-5; maybe TRBD1 (6 bases). CDR3 length: 15 residues. Trimming pared 2 bases from V and 2 bases from J, leaving 12 bases between. In germline, CDR1 is SGHVS, CDR2 FQNEAQ. The CDR3 sequence is CASSLFRTVQETQYF. The DNA for the CDR3 is TGTGCCAGCAGCTTATTCAGGACAGTACAAGAGACCCAGTACTTC.

CDR3 sequence reads: CASSFRGEETQYF. Written as DNA, the CDR3 is TGTGCCAGCAGCTTCCGGGGGGAAGAGACCCAGTACTTC. This chain uses TRBV7-3 with TRBJ2-5, with 7 bases identical to TRBD2. Unmatched junction bases numbered 1, after V lost 3 bases and J lost 3 bases. Germline V gene sequence: CDR1 SGHTA, CDR2 FQGTGA. The CDR3 spans 13 residues.

The rearrangement joins TRBV12-5 to TRBJ2-7; TRBD1 agrees at 7 bases. Germline trimming cut 8 bases from V and 6 bases from J; bases unmatched to any gene: 10. The germline V gene encodes CDR1 LGHNT and CDR2 FRNRAP. CDR3 length: 13 amino acids. The CDR3 is CASQGTVLGEQYF. CDR3 nucleotide sequence: TGTGCTAGTCAGGGGACAGTCCTCGGCGAGCAGTACTTC.

The V and J genes are TRBV27 and TRBJ2-5; TRBD2 aligns across 8 bases. J lost 5 bases, V lost 4 bases, and 6 bases had no gene match. Germline CDR1 is MNHEY and CDR2 is SMNVEV (reference sequence). This CDR3 is 14 amino acids long. The CDR3 loop reads CASSWGLGSETQYF. CDR3 in DNA: TGTGCCAGCAGTTGGGGACTAGGGTCGGAGACCCAGTACTTC.

A few counts support this clone. The rearrangement uses TRBV4-1 and TRBJ2-7; weak D call: TRBD2 (6 bases). V dropped 0 bases and J dropped 0 bases, with 12 bases sitting between them. The CDR3 extends over 16 amino acids. From germline, CDR1 is MGHRA and CDR2 YSYEKL. CDR3 bases: TGCGCCAGCAGCCAAGATCGGGGGACGCCCTCCTACGAGCAGTACTTC. It specifies CASSQDRGTPSYEQYF.

This clone showed up just once. The chain joins TRBV2 to TRBJ1-4; D call uncertain. Germline assignment: CDR1 SNHLY and CDR2 FYNNEI. V lost 6 bases and J 4 bases, leaving 9 bases between the germline ends. The CDR3 is 13 amino acids. The CDR3 reads CASSGPLNEKLFF. CDR3 sequence (DNA): TGTGCCAGCAGCGGTCCCCTTAATGAAAAACTGTTTTTT.

The rearrangement uses TRBV9 and TRBJ1-1; TRBD1 is a possible D gene (5 bases). Trimming stripped 4 bases from V and 5 bases from J, with 15 bases between. Looked up from germline, CDR1 is SGDLS and CDR2 is YYNGEE. This CDR3 has 14 residues. CDR3 DNA sequence: TGTGCCAGCAGCTCATCTCACAGGTGGACTGAAGCTTTCTTT. It specifies CASSSSHRWTEAFF.

The gene calls are TRBV20-1 and TRBJ2-1; D gene unclear. Trimming removed 6 bases from V and 4 bases from J, with 4 bases in between. The CDR3 totals 10 residues. Germline assignment: CDR1 DFQATT and CDR2 SNEGSKA (reference sequence). The CDR3 DNA reads as TGCAGTGCGAGGTACAATGAGCAGTTCTTC. It codes for CSARYNEQFF.

This chain uses TRBV20-1 with TRBJ2-3; D not resolved. The V end lost 1 base, the J end lost 6 bases, and 5 bases lay between the germline ends. The germline V gene encodes CDR1 DFQATT and CDR2 SNEGSKA (reference sequence). The CDR3 runs 11 residues. The CDR3 reads CSARVADTQYF. The CDR3 DNA is TGCAGTGCTAGAGTAGCCGATACGCAGTATTTT.

The V and J genes are TRBV19 and TRBJ1-1; 7 nucleotides align to TRBD1. The V segment lost 5 bases and the J segment 1 base; nucleotides outside the gene matches: 4. This CDR3 comprises 14 residues. Germline V gene lookup returns CDR1 LNHDA and CDR2 SQIVND (reference sequence). CDR3: CASSSTGTNTEAFF. The CDR3 coding sequence is TGTGCCAGTAGTTCGACAGGGACGAACACTGAAGCTTTCTTT.

The chain joins TRBV7-2 to TRBJ2-7, with D perhaps TRBD1 (6 bases). Germline V gene sequence: CDR1 SGHTA, CDR2 FQGNSA. This CDR3 has 16 amino acids. Trimming cost V 4 bases and J 1 base, with 17 bases left between them. The CDR3 DNA sequence: TGTGCCAGCAGCTCCTTTGGGAACACAGGGTCCTACGAGCAGTACTTC. It translates to CASSSFGNTGSYEQYF.

This clone was seen once. V usage is TRBV5-8 and J usage is TRBJ1-4; 8 positions agree with TRBD1. The J segment lost 6 bases and the V segment lost 3 bases, leaving 4 bases of the junction unmatched. The length of the CDR3 is 14 residues. Germline CDR1 and CDR2: SGHTS and YDEGEE. The CDR3 DNA reads TGTGCCAGCAGCTCCAGGACAGGGCATGAAAAACTGTTTTTT. Its translation: CASSSRTGHEKLFF.

This chain uses TRBV18 with TRBJ1-1, with D possibly TRBD1 on 5 matching bases. V lost 4 bases and J 1 base, leaving 13 bases between the germline ends. Germline-derived CDR1 and CDR2 are KGHSH and LQKENI. The CDR3 runs 15 residues. DNA of the CDR3: TGTGCCAGCTCACAGTTCGAACAGGAGAACACTGAAGCTTTCTTT. Amino acid sequence: CASSQFEQENTEAFF.

The chain uses TRBV27 and TRBJ2-1; weak D call: TRBD2 (5 bases). Germline CDR1 MNHEY, CDR2 SMNVEV (reference sequence). V lost 6 bases, J lost 1 base, and 13 bases lay in between. The CDR3 is 15 amino acids. Here the CDR3 reads CASRAISASYNEQFF. The CDR3, as DNA: TGTGCCAGCAGAGCCATTAGCGCGTCCTACAATGAGCAGTTCTTC.

The V gene is TRBV25-1, the J gene TRBJ2-7; D gene unclear. The ends were cut back, 1 base at V and 6 bases at J, with 13 bases in the middle. The CDR3 runs 14 residues. CDR1 is MGHDK, CDR2 SYGVNS, per germline. Written as DNA, the CDR3 is TGTGCCAGCAGTGAATTGGGAACAGCCCGCGAGCAGTACTTC. It translates to CASSELGTAREQYF.

The chain has TRBV5-4 and TRBJ1-4; 8 bases are a match to TRBD1. The trim removed 4 bases at V and 5 bases at J, leaving 4 bases unmatched. This CDR3 comprises 14 residues. The germline V gene has CDR1 SGHNT and CDR2 YYREEE (reference sequence). CDR3 protein: CASSTTGGNEKLFF. The CDR3 DNA sequence: TGTGCCAGCAGCACCACAGGGGGGAATGAAAAACTGTTTTTT. Filled out from reference TRBV5-4 and TRBJ1-4, the complete variable domain reads ETGVTQSPTHLIKTRGQQVTLRCSSQSGHNTVSWYQQALGQGPQFIFQYYREEENGRGNFPPRFSGLQFPNYSSELNVNALELDDSALYLCASSTTGGNEKLFFGSGTQLSVL.